The 14 T cell receptor beta chains given below trace back to one sample, sequenced in a study of Tregs in tolerant kidney transplant recipients. Mixed chimerism was transient after nonmyeloablative marrow transplants from related graft donors. Clones were read by immunoSEQ multiplex PCR, and TCRdb kept only the in-frame ones, dropping some. The sample records 45,000 or so clones, 89% being singletons. The sample was CD8+ T cells from blood (PBMCs), taken 12 months after the transplant. These receptors were obtained from a human patient who received a combined kidney and bone marrow transplant. The graft donor may be the source of some T cells.

V and J are TRBV4-1 and TRBJ2-7, with D perhaps TRBD2 (6 bases). The CDR3 length is 15 residues. Germline loops: CDR1 MGHRA, CDR2 YSYEKL. V lost 1 base and J lost 10, with 20 bases in between. The CDR3 spells CASSQATGIAEIQYF. Written as DNA, the CDR3 is TGCGCCAGCAGCCAAGCCACGGGGATAGCGGAGATACAGTACTTC.

The chain employs TRBV6-1 and TRBJ1-2; no clear D gene. The V and J ends lost 3 bases and 2 bases respectively, with 13 bases between them. The CDR3 is made up of 15 amino acids. The germline CDR1 and CDR2 sequences are MNHNS and SASEGT. CDR3 nucleotide sequence: TGTGCCAGCAGTGACGCCGACGCAGGCAACTATGGCTACACCTTC. Translating gives CASSDADAGNYGYTF.

This sequence joins TRBV4-1 and TRBJ2-1, with 7 nucleotides matching TRBD2. V lost 4 bases, J lost 3 bases, and 3 bases stayed unmatched. Germline V CDR1 and CDR2: MGHRA, YSYEKL. This CDR3 region has 14 residues. The CDR3, as DNA: TGCGCCAGCAGCCTACCTAGCGGCTACAATGAGCAGTTCTTC. It translates to CASSLPSGYNEQFF.

This rearrangement joins TRBV5-1 to TRBJ1-1; TRBD1 might be the D (5 bases). Germline CDR1 reads SGHRS; CDR2 reads YFSETQ. V was shortened by 0 bases and J by 4 bases, with 10 bases between the two germline ends. This CDR3 has 14 residues. The CDR3 is CASSLGGGFTEAFF. The CDR3 DNA reads as TGCGCCAGCAGCTTGGGCGGGGGGTTCACTGAAGCTTTCTTT.

The chain couples TRBV28 to TRBJ1-4; 7 bases are shared with TRBD1. Losses at the gene ends were 7 bases for V and 8 bases for J; bases not matched to a gene: 10. This CDR3 contains 14 residues. Germline CDR1 reads MDHEN; CDR2 reads SYDVKM. The CDR3 bases are TGTGCCAGCACCTTGAAGGGGGCCCGGGAAAAACTGTTTTTT. It yields the protein CASTLKGAREKLFF.

This chain uses TRBV11-2 with TRBJ2-5; D is unresolved. Trimming pared 2 bases from V and 7 bases from J, leaving 5 bases between. The CDR3 is 11 amino acids. Germline loops: CDR1 SGHAT, CDR2 FQNNGV. The CDR3 spells CASSLSVTQYF. The DNA of the CDR3 is TGTGCCAGCAGCTTATCGGTGACCCAGTACTTC. Together with reference TRBV11-2 and TRBJ2-5, the CDR3 gives the full variable domain: EAGVAQSPRYKIIEKRQSVAFWCNPISGHATLYWYQQILGQGPKLLIQFQNNGVVDDSQLPKDRFSAERLKGVDSTLKIQPAKLEDSAVYLCASSLSVTQYFGPGTRLLVL.

This clone was found once. The genes are TRBV30 and TRBJ2-1; no firm D call. Trimming cost V 3 bases and J 4 bases, with 4 bases left between them. CDR3 length: 11 amino acids. Per the germline V gene, CDR1 is GTSNPN and CDR2 is SVGIG (reference sequence). CDR3: CAWSVYNEQFF. CDR3 DNA sequence: TGTGCCTGGAGCGTATACAATGAGCAGTTCTTC.

The genes are TRBV4-2 and TRBJ2-1; 15 nucleotides agree with TRBD2. CDR3 length equals 16 residues. In germline, CDR1 is LGHNA, CDR2 YNFKEQ. V lost 5 bases to trimming and J lost 8 bases; unmatched junction nucleotides: 7. The CDR3 region is CASSSRTSGRAYEQFF. Written as DNA, the CDR3 is TGTGCCAGCAGCTCTCGGACTAGCGGGAGGGCCTATGAGCAGTTCTTC.

The CDR3 nucleotides are TGTGCCAGCAGTAGCTATTTCGAGCCGACCGGGGAGCTGTTTTTT. Translation: CASSSYFEPTGELFF. The chain combines TRBV27 with TRBJ2-2; D is ambiguous. The germline CDR1 and CDR2 sequences are MNHEY and SMNVEV (reference sequence). Trimming removed 5 bases at V and 5 bases at J, with 15 bases between. There are 15 residues in the CDR3.

This chain joins TRBV23-1 and TRBJ1-5, with TRBD1 matching over 7 bases. TRBV23-1 is filed as an ORF, its function uncertain. The trim removed 11 bases at V and 0 bases at J, leaving 10 bases unmatched. The length of the CDR3 is 15 residues. CDR3 in DNA: TGCGCCGGACACAGGGGTACCCTTAGCAATCAGCCCCAGCATTTT. Translation: CAGHRGTLSNQPQHF.

CDR3 nucleotide sequence: TGTGCCACCCAACCGGGACTAGCGGGAGAGACCCAGTACTTC. It is translated as CATQPGLAGETQYF. This chain joins TRBV27 and TRBJ2-5; 12 nucleotides agree with TRBD2. V was pared by 10 bases and J by 4 bases, with 7 bases of the junction left unmatched. This CDR3 is built from 14 residues. Germline assignment: CDR1 MNHEY and CDR2 SMNVEV (reference sequence).

The chain combines TRBV30 with TRBJ1-5; 7 bases fit TRBD1. Germline CDR1 is GTSNPN and CDR2 is SVGIG (reference sequence). V was pared by 3 bases and J by 6 bases, with 8 bases of the junction left unmatched. This CDR3 is 14 amino acids long. CDR3 protein: CAWREGARGQPQHF. The CDR3 DNA sequence: TGTGCCTGGAGGGAGGGGGCGCGAGGTCAGCCCCAGCATTTT. The variable domain in full, with the rest retrieved from reference TRBV30 and TRBJ1-5, is SQTIHQWPATLVQPVGSPLSLECTVEGTSNPNLYWYRQAAGRGLQLLFYSVGIGQISSEVPQNLSASRPQDRQFILSSKKLLLSDSGFYLCAWREGARGQPQHFGDGTRLSIL.

The V call is TRBV7-9, the J call TRBJ2-1, with a tentative D call TRBD2 (5 bases). The CDR3 is made up of 14 amino acids. Trimming took 4 bases from V and 5 from J, leaving 12 bases between them. Germline V gene data show CDR1 as SEHNR and CDR2 as FQNEAQ (reference sequence). In DNA form, the CDR3 reads TGTGCCAGCAGCTCGCCCGGACTGGACAATGAGCAGTTCTTC. This translates into CASSSPGLDNEQFF.

This chain joins TRBV13 and TRBJ2-1; perhaps TRBD2 as D (5 bases). CDR1 and CDR2 (germline): PRHDT, FYEKMQ (reference sequence). Trimming left V 7 bases short and J 2 bases short, with 21 bases between. The length of the CDR3 is 17 residues. The CDR3, as DNA: TGTGCCAGCACTCAAACCGGACTGACCTCCGCCTACAATGAGCAGTTCTTC. Residues: CASTQTGLTSAYNEQFF.